This TCR beta chain was observed in a study of T cell changes during pregnancy in multiple sclerosis. The germline gives CDR1 DFQATT, CDR2 SNEGSKA (reference sequence). The CDR3 contains 11 residues. Trimming pared 6 bases from V and 4 bases from J, leaving 9 bases between. TCRdb keeps only in-frame clones here, not all; method: immunoSEQ multiplex PCR. The repertoire has 110,000 or so clones, approximately 93% of them found once; the top ten carry 6.2%. The sample consisted of peripheral blood, taken before pregnancy. V gene TRBV20-1 combines with J gene TRBJ2-5, with D perhaps TRBD2 (6 bases). This clonotype originated in a female donor with multiple sclerosis, enrolled in a pregnancy study. DNA of the CDR3: TGCAGTGCCATCGGGGGAGAGACCCAGTACTTC. Residues: CSAIGGETQYF.